Each of the 31 T cell receptor beta chains below was sequenced from the same sample in a study of blood T cell repertoires in COVID-19. Sequencing used immunoSEQ multiplex PCR; TCRdb keeps in-frame clones, though not all of them. The data contain about 670,000 clones, 80% to 90% of them seen just once; the ten biggest clones take up under 0.3%. The sequenced material came from peripheral blood. All receptors derive from a woman between 18 and 29 years old with acute or convalescent COVID-19.

This chain links TRBV5-1 with TRBJ2-1, with TRBD1 matching over 8 bases. Germline V lookup: CDR1 SGHRS, CDR2 YFSETQ. The CDR3 runs 16 residues. The V segment lost 3 bases and the J segment 9 bases; nucleotides outside the gene matches: 14. The DNA of the CDR3 is TGCGCCAGCAGCTCTCCGGACAGGGCTCAAAGGGGTGAGCAGTTCTTC. Protein: CASSSPDRAQRGEQFF.

The chain combines TRBV6-2 or TRBV6-3 with TRBJ2-3; possibly TRBD2 for D (6 bases). The CDR3 contains 16 residues. Trimming left V 4 bases short and J 0 bases short, with 14 bases between. The germline V gene has CDR1 MNHEY and CDR2 SVGEGT. CDR3 sequence (DNA): TGTGCCAGCAGTTGGGGGACTTCGCTTAGCACAGATACGCAGTATTTT. Translated: CASSWGTSLSTDTQYF.

This rearrangement joins TRBV9 to TRBJ2-3; 7 positions match TRBD2. The V gene end was trimmed by 4 bases and the J gene end by 5 bases; junction bases not matched to a gene: 7. Germline lookup yields CDR1 SGDLS and CDR2 YYNGEE. The CDR3 loop spans 14 amino acids. Here the CDR3 DNA reads TGTGCCAGCAGCCCCCGGACTAGGGGAGATACGCAGTATTTT. Translated, it gives CASSPRTRGDTQYF. Drawing the rest from reference TRBV9 and TRBJ2-3, the complete variable domain is DSGVTQTPKHLITATGQRVTLRCSPRSGDLSVYWYQQSLDQGLQFLIQYYNGEERAKGNILERFSAQQFPDLHSELNLSSLELGDSALYFCASSPRTRGDTQYFGPGTRLTVL.

The V and J genes are TRBV19 and TRBJ1-2, with TRBD1 identical over 11 bases. CDR3 size: 15 residues. The germline gives CDR1 LNHDA, CDR2 SQIVND (reference sequence). V lost 5 bases, J lost 4 bases, and 6 bases stayed unmatched. For the CDR3, the DNA is TGTGCCAGTAGTTCACCGGGACAGGGGGTCTATGGCTACACCTTC. As protein: CASSSPGQGVYGYTF.

V usage is TRBV28 and J usage is TRBJ1-2; D gene uncertain. The ends were cut back, 6 bases at V and 6 bases at J, with 17 bases in the middle. Germline V gene data show CDR1 as MDHEN and CDR2 as SYDVKM. The CDR3 is 14 amino acids. The CDR3 reads CASSPQFGWDGYTF. The CDR3 DNA sequence: TGTGCCAGCAGCCCCCAATTCGGGTGGGATGGCTACACCTTC.

This chain joins TRBV15 and TRBJ1-1; the D is unclear. The ends were cut back, 4 bases at V and 0 bases at J, with 6 bases in the middle. The CDR3 is 13 amino acids. Per germline, CDR1 LNHNV and CDR2 YYDKDF (reference sequence). In DNA form, the CDR3 reads TGTGCCACCAGCACAGCGGTGAACACTGAAGCTTTCTTT. This codes for CATSTAVNTEAFF.

This clone was recorded only once. The chain couples TRBV29-1 to TRBJ1-1; possibly TRBD1 for D (6 bases). The V end lost 5 bases, the J end lost 1 base, and 17 bases lay between the germline ends. Germline V gene lookup returns CDR1 SQVTM and CDR2 ANQGSEA. CDR3 length: 15 residues. The CDR3 spells CSVRSRGWGNTEAFF. In nucleotides, the CDR3 is TGCAGCGTTCGAAGCAGGGGATGGGGGAACACTGAAGCTTTCTTT.

This sequence joins TRBV19 and TRBJ1-1, with 12 bases fitting TRBD1. Looked up from germline, CDR1 is LNHDA and CDR2 is SQIVND (reference sequence). CDR3 length equals 14 residues. The V gene end was trimmed by 7 bases and the J gene end by 6 bases; junction bases not matched to a gene: 6. CDR3 nucleotides: TGTGCCAGTAACCCGGGACAGGGGGCCCCTGAAGCTTTCTTT. It specifies CASNPGQGAPEAFF. Using reference TRBV19 and TRBJ1-1 for the parts outside the CDR3, the full variable domain is DGGITQSPKYLFRKEGQNVTLSCEQNLNHDAMYWYRQDPGQGLRLIYYSQIVNDFQKGDIAEGYSVSREKKESFPLTVTSAQKNPTAFYLCASNPGQGAPEAFFGQGTRLTVV.

CDR3 sequence (DNA): TGTGCCAGCAGTGGCCTCGACAGGGGCAGCAATCAGCCCCAGCATTTT. This translates into CASSGLDRGSNQPQHF. The rearrangement uses TRBV6-1 and TRBJ1-5, with 8 bases aligning to TRBD1. The CDR3 loop spans 16 amino acids. Germline CDR1 MNHNS, CDR2 SASEGT. V lost 4 bases to trimming and J lost 1 base; unmatched junction nucleotides: 6.

The V call is TRBV12-5, the J call TRBJ1-6; TRBD1 matches 7 bases. The CDR3 has 16 residues. V trimming: 1 base; J trimming: 7 bases; junction bases outside the gene matches: 7. Per the germline V gene, CDR1 is LGHNT and CDR2 is FRNRAP. The CDR3 DNA follows: TGTGCTAGTGGTTTGGAGACAGGGTCGGCGAATTCACCCCTCCACTTT. Translation: CASGLETGSANSPLHF.

This clone has a single count. V usage is TRBV30 and J usage is TRBJ2-2; TRBD1 is a possible D gene (6 bases). This CDR3 contains 13 residues. The V gene's germline CDR1 is GTSNPN and CDR2 SVGIG (reference sequence). The V end lost 0 bases, the J end lost 7 bases, and 9 bases lay between the germline ends. The CDR3 reads CAWSVGGFGELFF. CDR3 nucleotide sequence: TGTGCCTGGAGTGTAGGGGGTTTCGGGGAGCTGTTTTTT.

The rearrangement uses TRBV29-1 and TRBJ1-1; 8 bases fit TRBD1. The CDR3 runs 14 residues. Germline CDR1 and CDR2: SQVTM and ANQGSEA. After removal of 2 bases from V and 5 bases from J, the junction contained 7 bases not matched to a gene. The CDR3 region has the DNA TGCAGCGTTGAACGTGGTACAGGGGGGACTGAAGCTTTCTTT. Protein: CSVERGTGGTEAFF.

The rearrangement joins TRBV4-1 to TRBJ1-6; TRBD1 might be the D (6 bases). The CDR3 runs 16 residues. CDR1 MGHRA and CDR2 YSYEKL come from the germline V gene. Trimming shortened V by 4 bases and J by 7 bases, and 17 bases separated the two germline ends. In nucleotides, the CDR3 is TGCGCCAGCAGCCCCCTGCCGACAGGTACCAATTCACCCCTCCACTTT. Its translation is CASSPLPTGTNSPLHF.

This clone was observed a single time. The chain has TRBV10-3 and TRBJ2-5, with 7 bases fitting TRBD2. This CDR3 has 17 amino acids. With 7 bases clipped from V and 0 bases from J, the junction kept 14 bases outside the gene matches. Germline-derived CDR1 and CDR2 are ENHRY and SYGVKD. For the CDR3, the DNA is TGTGCCATCATACGGGGGGAGCTAGCGGTATACCAAGAGACCCAGTACTTC. This codes for CAIIRGELAVYQETQYF.

In regard to this clone: The sample holds other DNA sequences that translate to the same CDR3. The V call is TRBV14, the J call TRBJ1-1, with a possible D match to TRBD1 (6 bases). The V and J ends lost 4 bases and 2 bases respectively, with 8 bases between them. Germline-derived CDR1 and CDR2 are SGHDN and FVKESK. The CDR3 runs to 13 residues. CDR3 sequence: CASSLQGNTEAFF. The CDR3 region has the DNA TGTGCCAGCAGCCTACAGGGAAACACTGAAGCTTTCTTT.

This clone was seen more than once but under ten times. This chain links TRBV27 with TRBJ1-2, with 7 bases identical to TRBD1. Per germline, CDR1 MNHEY and CDR2 SMNVEV (reference sequence). This CDR3 region has 14 residues. The trim removed 8 bases at V and 6 bases at J, leaving 12 bases unmatched. CDR3 coding DNA: TGTGCCAGCTCCACGACGACAGGGAGCAATGGCTACACCTTC. It codes for CASSTTTGSNGYTF.

This rearrangement joins TRBV7-9 to TRBJ2-1; D is ambiguous. V was trimmed by 4 bases and J by 6 bases, leaving 16 bases between them. The germline gives CDR1 SEHNR, CDR2 FQNEAQ (reference sequence). This CDR3 has 15 residues. CDR3 loop: CASSSITVFSNEQFF. The CDR3, as DNA: TGTGCCAGCAGCTCAATTACAGTCTTTTCCAATGAGCAGTTCTTC. Looking up the rest from reference TRBV7-9 and TRBJ2-1 gives the full variable domain: DTGVSQNPRHKITKRGQNVTFRCDPISEHNRLYWYRQTLGQGPEFLTYFQNEAQLEKSRLLSDRFSAERPKGSFSTLEIQRTEQGDSAMYLCASSSITVFSNEQFFGPGTRLTVL.

V gene TRBV6-5 combines with J gene TRBJ2-1; D gene unclear. Germline V gene sequence: CDR1 MNHEY, CDR2 SVGAGI. The CDR3 covers 15 residues. V was pared by 0 bases and J by 4 bases, with 10 bases between. CDR3 nucleotides: TGTGCCAGCAGTTACTCCCGCAGGCATTACAATGAGCAGTTCTTC. It encodes CASSYSRRHYNEQFF.

This clone was recorded only once. The same CDR3 arises from other DNA sequences in this sample as well. The chain employs TRBV19 and TRBJ1-2, with 8 bases lining up with TRBD1. The V segment lost 3 bases and the J segment 5 bases; nucleotides outside the gene matches: 2. CDR1 is LNHDA and CDR2 is SQIVND in the germline V gene (reference sequence). The CDR3 loop spans 13 amino acids. The CDR3 DNA follows: TGTGCCAGTAGTATGGACAGGGTGTATGGCTACACCTTC. Translating gives CASSMDRVYGYTF.

This clone was seen just once. V gene TRBV2 combines with J gene TRBJ1-3, with a weak D call TRBD1 (5 bases). The CDR3 runs to 16 residues. The V and J ends lost 6 bases and 7 bases respectively, with 22 bases between them. Germline loops: CDR1 SNHLY, CDR2 FYNNEI. CDR3 in DNA: TGTGCCAGCAGCCTCGGGGGATGGAGTATAGGGAACACCATATATTTT. Residues: CASSLGGWSIGNTIYF. Full variable domain (remainder filled in from reference TRBV2 and TRBJ1-3): EPEVTQTPSHQVTQMGQEVILRCVPISNHLYFYWYRQILGQKVEFLVSFYNNEISEKSEIFDDQFSVERPDGSNFTLKIRSTKLEDSAMYFCASSLGGWSIGNTIYFGEGSWLTVV.

The J gene is TRBJ1-5, the V gene TRBV10-3; TRBD1 might be the D (5 bases). Germline-derived CDR1 and CDR2 are ENHRY and SYGVKD. This CDR3 contains 16 residues. V gave up 2 bases and J gave up 5 bases, with 16 bases separating them. DNA for the CDR3: TGTGCCATCAGTGAGGCCCCCGACAGCCCAGATCAGCCCCAGCATTTT. Amino acid sequence: CAISEAPDSPDQPQHF.

V gene TRBV5-1 combines with J gene TRBJ2-7, with D maybe TRBD2 (5 bases). Germline assignment: CDR1 SGHRS and CDR2 YFSETQ. V shed 2 bases and J shed 2 bases, with 8 bases lying between them. This CDR3 has 13 amino acids. The CDR3 spells CASSLEGAYEQYF. Here the CDR3 DNA reads TGCGCCAGCAGCTTAGAGGGAGCCTACGAGCAGTACTTC.

The rearrangement joins TRBV27 to TRBJ2-7; D unclear. Between the trimmed V and J ends, which lost 6 bases and 0 bases, there was a span of 15 bases. The germline V gene has CDR1 MNHEY and CDR2 SMNVEV (reference sequence). This CDR3 has 15 amino acids. CDR3 DNA: TGTGCCAGCAGCCCCTTTGCGGAGCCCTCCTACGAGCAGTACTTC. This gives the protein CASSPFAEPSYEQYF.

The rearrangement uses TRBV6-4 and TRBJ2-1; 15 bases match TRBD2. Trimming took 3 bases from V and 5 from J; bases not matched to a gene: 8. The CDR3 is 18 amino acids. Germline CDR1 and CDR2: MRHNA and SNTAGT. CDR3: CASSESGLAGGPHNEQFF. Here the CDR3 DNA reads TGTGCCAGCAGTGAAAGTGGACTAGCGGGGGGGCCCCACAATGAGCAGTTCTTC.

This clone has only a few counts. The CDR3 reads CASSPSYEQYF. CDR3 nucleotide sequence: TGTGCCAGCAGCCCCTCTTACGAGCAGTACTTC. The rearrangement links TRBV7-2 to TRBJ2-7; D ambiguous. Trimming cost V 5 bases and J 4 bases, with 6 bases left between them. This CDR3 comprises 11 residues. Germline CDR1 reads SGHTA; CDR2 reads FQGNSA.

V gene TRBV7-9 combines with J gene TRBJ1-2; TRBD1 aligns across 7 bases. This CDR3 region has 15 residues. CDR1 and CDR2 from the germline V gene are SEHNR and FQNEAQ (reference sequence). After removal of 1 base from V and 6 bases from J, the junction contained 8 bases not matched to a gene. CDR3 sequence reads: CASSLGQGYNDGYTF. The CDR3 DNA is TGTGCCAGCAGCTTAGGACAGGGTTATAATGATGGCTACACCTTC.

The V call is TRBV19, the J call TRBJ1-3, with D uncertain. CDR1 is LNHDA and CDR2 is SQIVND in the germline V gene (reference sequence). This CDR3 is 14 amino acids long. Deletions cut 8 bases from V and 1 base from J, with 12 bases between. This CDR3 reads CASGSGWSGNTIYF. CDR3 DNA sequence: TGTGCCAGTGGCTCGGGGTGGTCTGGAAACACCATATATTTT.

This sequence joins TRBV7-9 and TRBJ2-3; possible D gene TRBD1, 7 bases. The length of the CDR3 is 18 residues. Germline CDR1 SEHNR, CDR2 FQNEAQ (reference sequence). V shed 0 bases and J shed 0 bases, with 16 bases lying between them. DNA for the CDR3: TGTGCCAGCAGCTTAGCTTTTGCAGGGGGGCACAGCACAGATACGCAGTATTTT. Translated, it gives CASSLAFAGGHSTDTQYF.

The rearrangement uses TRBV10-3 and TRBJ1-2; D call uncertain. This CDR3 region has 16 residues. Trimming removed 6 bases at V and 7 bases at J, with 24 bases between. Germline V gene data show CDR1 as ENHRY and CDR2 as SYGVKD. This CDR3 is CAIRPTGSGMGVGYTF. Here the CDR3 DNA reads TGTGCCATCAGGCCGACGGGGTCGGGGATGGGTGTTGGCTACACCTTC.

The rearrangement uses TRBV2 and TRBJ1-5; TRBD1 might be the D (5 bases). Trimming pared 10 bases from V and 3 bases from J, leaving 19 bases between. The germline CDR1 and CDR2 sequences are SNHLY and FYNNEI. The CDR3 runs to 15 residues. In nucleotides, the CDR3 is TGTGCCACCGGGGGGGACTTAAGGGCCAATCAGCCCCAGCATTTT. It encodes CATGGDLRANQPQHF.

This chain joins TRBV19 and TRBJ2-3, with D possibly matching TRBD2 (7 bases). The CDR3 extends over 15 amino acids. In germline, CDR1 is LNHDA, CDR2 SQIVND (reference sequence). V lost 3 bases to trimming and J lost 2 bases, with 12 bases between them. Here the CDR3 DNA reads TGTGCCAGTAGTATGGGAGGGACATACACAGATACGCAGTATTTT. The encoded protein is CASSMGGTYTDTQYF.